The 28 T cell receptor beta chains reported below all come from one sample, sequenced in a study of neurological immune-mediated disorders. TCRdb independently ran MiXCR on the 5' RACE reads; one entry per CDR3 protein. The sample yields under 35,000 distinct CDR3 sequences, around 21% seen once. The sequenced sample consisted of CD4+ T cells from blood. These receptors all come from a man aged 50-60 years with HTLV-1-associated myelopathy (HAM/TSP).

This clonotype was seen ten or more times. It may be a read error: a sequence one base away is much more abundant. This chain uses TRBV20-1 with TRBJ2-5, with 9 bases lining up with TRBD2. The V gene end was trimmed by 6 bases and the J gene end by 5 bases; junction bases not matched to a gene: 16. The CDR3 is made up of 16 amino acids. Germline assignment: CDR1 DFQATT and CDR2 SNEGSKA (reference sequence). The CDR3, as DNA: TGCAGTGCACAGAGAGGGCGGGGGGGCCGATTGGAGACCCAGTACTTC. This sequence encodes CSAQRGRGGRLETQYF.

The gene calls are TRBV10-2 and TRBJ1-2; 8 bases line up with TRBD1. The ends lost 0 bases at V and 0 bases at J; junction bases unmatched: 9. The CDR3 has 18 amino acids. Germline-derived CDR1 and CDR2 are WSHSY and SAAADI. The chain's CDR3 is CASSESSGRGRANYGYTF. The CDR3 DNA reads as TGCGCCAGCAGTGAGTCTTCGGGCAGGGGGCGAGCTAACTATGGCTACACCTTC.

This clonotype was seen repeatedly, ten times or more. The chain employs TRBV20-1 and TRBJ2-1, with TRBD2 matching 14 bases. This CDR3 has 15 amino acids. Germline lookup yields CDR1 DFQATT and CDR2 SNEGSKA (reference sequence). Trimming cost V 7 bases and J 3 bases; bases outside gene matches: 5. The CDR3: CSGRTSGRYYNEQFF. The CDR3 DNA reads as TGCAGTGGGAGGACTAGCGGGAGGTACTACAATGAGCAGTTCTTC.

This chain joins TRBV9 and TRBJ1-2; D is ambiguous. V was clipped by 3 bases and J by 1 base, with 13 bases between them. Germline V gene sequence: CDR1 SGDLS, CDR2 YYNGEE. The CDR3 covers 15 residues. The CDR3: CASSATSRINYGYTF. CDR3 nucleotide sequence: TGTGCCAGCAGCGCAACATCCCGGATTAACTATGGCTACACCTTC.

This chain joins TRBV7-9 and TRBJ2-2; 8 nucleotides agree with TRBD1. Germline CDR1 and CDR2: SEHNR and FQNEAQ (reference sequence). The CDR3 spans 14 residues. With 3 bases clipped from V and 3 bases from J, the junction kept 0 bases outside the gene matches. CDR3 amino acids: CASSLTGDTGELFF. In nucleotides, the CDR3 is TGTGCCAGCAGCTTGACAGGGGACACCGGGGAGCTGTTTTTT.

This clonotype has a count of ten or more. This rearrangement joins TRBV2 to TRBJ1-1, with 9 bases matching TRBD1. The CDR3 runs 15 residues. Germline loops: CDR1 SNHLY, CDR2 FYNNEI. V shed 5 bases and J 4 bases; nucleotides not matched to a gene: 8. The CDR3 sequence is CASSSPQGAGTEAFF. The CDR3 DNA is TGTGCCAGCAGTTCCCCACAGGGGGCTGGCACTGAAGCTTTCTTT.

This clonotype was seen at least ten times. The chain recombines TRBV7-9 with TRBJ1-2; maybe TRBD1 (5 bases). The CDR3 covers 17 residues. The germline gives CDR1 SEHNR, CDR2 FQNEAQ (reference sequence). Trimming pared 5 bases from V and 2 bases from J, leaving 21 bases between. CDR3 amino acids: CASSPSPGRESNYGYTF. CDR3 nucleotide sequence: TGTGCCAGCAGCCCCAGCCCCGGCAGGGAGTCAAACTATGGCTACACCTTC.

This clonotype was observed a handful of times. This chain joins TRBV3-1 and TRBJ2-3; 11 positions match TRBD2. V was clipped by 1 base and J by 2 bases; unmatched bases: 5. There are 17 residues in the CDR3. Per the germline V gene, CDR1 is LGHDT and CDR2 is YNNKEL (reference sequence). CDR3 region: CASSQGGTSGTTDTQYF. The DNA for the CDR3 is TGTGCCAGCAGCCAAGGGGGGACTAGCGGAACCACAGATACGCAGTATTTT.

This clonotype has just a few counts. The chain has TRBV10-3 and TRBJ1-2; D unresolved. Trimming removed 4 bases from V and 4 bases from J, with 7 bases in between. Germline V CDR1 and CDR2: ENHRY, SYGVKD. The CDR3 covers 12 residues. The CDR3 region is CAISGSAYGYTF. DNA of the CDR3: TGTGCCATCAGTGGTTCGGCCTATGGCTACACCTTC.

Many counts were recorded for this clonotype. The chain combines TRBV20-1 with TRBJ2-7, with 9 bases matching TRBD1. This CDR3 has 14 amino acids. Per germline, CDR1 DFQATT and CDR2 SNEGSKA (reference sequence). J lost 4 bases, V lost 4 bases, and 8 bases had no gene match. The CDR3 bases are TGCAGTGCTACGCCCGGGACAGGGAATTACGAGCAGTACTTC. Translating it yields CSATPGTGNYEQYF.

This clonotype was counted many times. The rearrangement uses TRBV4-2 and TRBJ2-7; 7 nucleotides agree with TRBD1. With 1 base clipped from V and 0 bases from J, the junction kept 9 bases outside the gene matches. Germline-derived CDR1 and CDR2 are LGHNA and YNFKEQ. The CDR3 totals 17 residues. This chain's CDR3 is CASSQVSGQPSSYEQYF. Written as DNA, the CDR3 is TGTGCCAGCAGCCAAGTCTCGGGACAGCCTAGCTCCTACGAGCAGTACTTC.

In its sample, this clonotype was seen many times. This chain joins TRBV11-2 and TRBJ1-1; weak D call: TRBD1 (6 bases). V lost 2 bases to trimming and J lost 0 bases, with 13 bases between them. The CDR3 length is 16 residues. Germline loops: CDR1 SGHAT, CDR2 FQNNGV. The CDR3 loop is CASSLPLGGMNTEAFF. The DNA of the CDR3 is TGTGCCAGCAGCTTACCCCTAGGGGGTATGAACACTGAAGCTTTCTTT.

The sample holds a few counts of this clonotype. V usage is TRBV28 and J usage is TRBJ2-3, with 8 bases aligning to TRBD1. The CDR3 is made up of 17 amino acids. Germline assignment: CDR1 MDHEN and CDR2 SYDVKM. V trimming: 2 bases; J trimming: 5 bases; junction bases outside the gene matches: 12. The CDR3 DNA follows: TGTGCCAGCAGTTTACAGGGATCGACAGGGGCGGGAGATACGCAGTATTTT. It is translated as CASSLQGSTGAGDTQYF. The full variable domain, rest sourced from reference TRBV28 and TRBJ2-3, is DVKVTQSSRYLVKRTGEKVFLECVQDMDHENMFWYRQDPGLGLRLIYFSYDVKMKEKGDIPEGYSVSREKKERFSLILESASTNQTSMYLCASSLQGSTGAGDTQYFGPGTRLTVL.

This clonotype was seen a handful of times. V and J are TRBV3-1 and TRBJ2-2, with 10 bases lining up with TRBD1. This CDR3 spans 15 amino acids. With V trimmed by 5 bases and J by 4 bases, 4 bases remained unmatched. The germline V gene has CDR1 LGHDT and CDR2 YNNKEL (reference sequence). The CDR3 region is CASSRTGGPTGELFF. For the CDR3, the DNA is TGTGCCAGCAGCAGGACAGGGGGGCCCACCGGGGAGCTGTTTTTT.

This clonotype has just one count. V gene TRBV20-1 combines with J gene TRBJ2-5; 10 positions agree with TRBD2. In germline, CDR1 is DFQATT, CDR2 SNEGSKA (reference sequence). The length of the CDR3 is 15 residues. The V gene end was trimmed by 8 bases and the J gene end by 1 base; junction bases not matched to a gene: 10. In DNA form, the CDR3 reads TGCAGTCCGGACAGGGAGCGGGAGGGCCAAGAGACCCAGTACTTC. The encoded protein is CSPDREREGQETQYF.

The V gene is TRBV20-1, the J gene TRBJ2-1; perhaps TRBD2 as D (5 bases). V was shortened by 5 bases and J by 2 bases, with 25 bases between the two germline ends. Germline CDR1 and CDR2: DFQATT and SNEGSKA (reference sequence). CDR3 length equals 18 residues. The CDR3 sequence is CSALTVAPLQTPYNEQFF. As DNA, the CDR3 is TGCAGTGCTCTTACGGTAGCGCCCCTTCAGACCCCCTACAATGAGCAGTTCTTC.

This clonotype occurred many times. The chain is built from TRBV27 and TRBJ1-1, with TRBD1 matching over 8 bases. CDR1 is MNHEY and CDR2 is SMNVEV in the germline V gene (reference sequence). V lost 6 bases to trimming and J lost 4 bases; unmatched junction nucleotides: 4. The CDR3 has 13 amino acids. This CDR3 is CASRRDRSTEAFF. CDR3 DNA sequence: TGTGCCAGCAGACGGGACAGGTCCACTGAAGCTTTCTTT.

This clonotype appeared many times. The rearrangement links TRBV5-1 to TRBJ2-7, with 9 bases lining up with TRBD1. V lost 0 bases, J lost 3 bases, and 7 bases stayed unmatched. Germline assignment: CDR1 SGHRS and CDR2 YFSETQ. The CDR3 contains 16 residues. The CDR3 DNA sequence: TGCGCCAGCAGCTTGGAGGCAGGGACAGGGAGCTACGAGCAGTACTTC. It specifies CASSLEAGTGSYEQYF.

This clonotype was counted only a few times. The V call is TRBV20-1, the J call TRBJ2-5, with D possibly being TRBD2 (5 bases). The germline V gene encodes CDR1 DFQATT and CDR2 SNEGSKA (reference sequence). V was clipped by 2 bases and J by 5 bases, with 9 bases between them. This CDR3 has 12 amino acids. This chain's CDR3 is CSARISVETQYF. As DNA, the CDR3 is TGCAGTGCTAGAATTAGCGTGGAGACCCAGTACTTC.

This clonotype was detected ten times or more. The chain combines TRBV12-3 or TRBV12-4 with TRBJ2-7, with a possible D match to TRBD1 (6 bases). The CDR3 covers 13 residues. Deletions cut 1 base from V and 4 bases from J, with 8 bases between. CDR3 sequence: CASSLVQGYEQYF. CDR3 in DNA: TGTGCCAGCAGTTTAGTACAGGGTTACGAGCAGTACTTC.

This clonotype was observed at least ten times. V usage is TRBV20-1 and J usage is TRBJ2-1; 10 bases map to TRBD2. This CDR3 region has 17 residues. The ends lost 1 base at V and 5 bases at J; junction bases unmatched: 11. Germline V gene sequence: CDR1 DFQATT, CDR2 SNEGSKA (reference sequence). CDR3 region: CSARVAGGPFANNEQFF. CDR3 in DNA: TGCAGTGCTAGAGTAGCGGGGGGTCCCTTCGCTAACAATGAGCAGTTCTTC.

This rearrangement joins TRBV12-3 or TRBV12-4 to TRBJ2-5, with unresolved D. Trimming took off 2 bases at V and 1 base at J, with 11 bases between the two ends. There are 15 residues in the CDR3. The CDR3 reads CASSLRLPSQETQYF. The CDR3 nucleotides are TGTGCCAGCAGTTTAAGGCTTCCCAGCCAAGAGACCCAGTACTTC.

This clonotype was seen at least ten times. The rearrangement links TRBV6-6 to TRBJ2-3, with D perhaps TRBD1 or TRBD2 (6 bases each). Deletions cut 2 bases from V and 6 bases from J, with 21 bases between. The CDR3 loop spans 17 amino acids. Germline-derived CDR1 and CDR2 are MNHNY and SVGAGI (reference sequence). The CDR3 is CASSYGAGGRLADTQYF. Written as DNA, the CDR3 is TGTGCCAGCAGTTACGGCGCCGGGGGCCGTCTCGCGGATACGCAGTATTTT.

The CDR3 DNA reads as TGCGCCAGCAGCTTGGCGGGAAAAGGGGCTAGGCCCTACGAGCAGTACTTC. It encodes CASSLAGKGARPYEQYF. The chain combines TRBV5-1 with TRBJ2-7; either TRBD1 or TRBD2 may fit D (5 bases each). This CDR3 comprises 17 residues. CDR1 and CDR2 (germline): SGHRS, YFSETQ. Trimming took off 0 bases at V and 2 bases at J, with 18 bases between the two ends.

The CDR3, as DNA: TGCGCCAGCAGCTTTGGCGGGGACACACCTTCACCCCTCCACTTT. It encodes CASSFGGDTPSPLHF. This chain links TRBV5-1 with TRBJ1-6; tentative D call: TRBD1 (6 bases). Germline CDR1 and CDR2: SGHRS and YFSETQ. There are 15 residues in the CDR3. V dropped 2 bases and J dropped 9 bases, with 15 bases sitting between them.

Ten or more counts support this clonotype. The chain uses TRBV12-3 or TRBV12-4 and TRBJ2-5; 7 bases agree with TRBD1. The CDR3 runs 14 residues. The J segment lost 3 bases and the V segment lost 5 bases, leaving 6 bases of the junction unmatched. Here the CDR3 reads CASSRDSLEETQYF. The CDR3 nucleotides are TGTGCCAGCAGTCGGGACAGCCTAGAAGAGACCCAGTACTTC.

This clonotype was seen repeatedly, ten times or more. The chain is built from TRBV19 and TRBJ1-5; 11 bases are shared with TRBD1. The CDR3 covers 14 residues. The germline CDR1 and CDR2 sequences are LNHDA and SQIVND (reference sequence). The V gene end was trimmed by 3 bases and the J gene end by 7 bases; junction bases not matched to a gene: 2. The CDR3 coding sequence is TGTGCCAGTAGTATGGACAGGGGGCCCCAGCCCCAGCATTTT. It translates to CASSMDRGPQPQHF.

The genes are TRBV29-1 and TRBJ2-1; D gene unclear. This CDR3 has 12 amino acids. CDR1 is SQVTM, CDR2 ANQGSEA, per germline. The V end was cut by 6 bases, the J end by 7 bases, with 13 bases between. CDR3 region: CSVRWTRNEQFF. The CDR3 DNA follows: TGCAGCGTCAGATGGACCCGTAATGAGCAGTTCTTC.